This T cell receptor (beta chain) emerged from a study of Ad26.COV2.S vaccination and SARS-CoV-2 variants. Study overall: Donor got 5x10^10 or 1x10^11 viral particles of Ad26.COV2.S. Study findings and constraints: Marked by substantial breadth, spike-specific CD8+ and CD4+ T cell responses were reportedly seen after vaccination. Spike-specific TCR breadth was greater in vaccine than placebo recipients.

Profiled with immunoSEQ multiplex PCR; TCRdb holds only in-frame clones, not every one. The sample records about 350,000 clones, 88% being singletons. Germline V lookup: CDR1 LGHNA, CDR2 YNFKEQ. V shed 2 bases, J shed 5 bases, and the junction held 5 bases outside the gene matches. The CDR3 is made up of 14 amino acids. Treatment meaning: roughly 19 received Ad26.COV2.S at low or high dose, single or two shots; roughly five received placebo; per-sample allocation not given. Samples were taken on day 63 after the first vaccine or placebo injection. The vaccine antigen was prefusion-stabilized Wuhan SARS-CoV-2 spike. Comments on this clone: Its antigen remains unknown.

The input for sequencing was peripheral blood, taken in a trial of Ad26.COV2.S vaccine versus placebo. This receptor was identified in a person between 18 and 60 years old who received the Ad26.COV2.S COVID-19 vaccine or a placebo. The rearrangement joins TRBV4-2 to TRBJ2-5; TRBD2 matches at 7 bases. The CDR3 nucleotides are TGTGCCAGCAGCCAATCGGGGCGGGAGGAGACCCAGTACTTC. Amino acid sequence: CASSQSGREETQYF.